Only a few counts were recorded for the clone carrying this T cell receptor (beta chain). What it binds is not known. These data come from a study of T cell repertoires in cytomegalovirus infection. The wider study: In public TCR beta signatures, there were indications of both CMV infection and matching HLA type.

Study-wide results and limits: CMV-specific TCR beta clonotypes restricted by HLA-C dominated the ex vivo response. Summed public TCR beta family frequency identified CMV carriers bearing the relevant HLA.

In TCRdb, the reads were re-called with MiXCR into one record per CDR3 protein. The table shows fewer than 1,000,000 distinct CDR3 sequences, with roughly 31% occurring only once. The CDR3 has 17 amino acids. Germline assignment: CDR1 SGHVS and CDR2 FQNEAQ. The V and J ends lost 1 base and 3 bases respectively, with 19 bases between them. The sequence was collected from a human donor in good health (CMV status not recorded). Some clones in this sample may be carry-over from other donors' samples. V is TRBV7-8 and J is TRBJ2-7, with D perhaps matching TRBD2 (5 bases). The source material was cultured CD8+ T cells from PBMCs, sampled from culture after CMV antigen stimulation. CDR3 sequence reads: CASSLGRLEEVGYEQYF. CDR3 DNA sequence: TGTGCCAGCAGCTTAGGAAGACTGGAGGAAGTTGGCTACGAGCAGTACTTC.